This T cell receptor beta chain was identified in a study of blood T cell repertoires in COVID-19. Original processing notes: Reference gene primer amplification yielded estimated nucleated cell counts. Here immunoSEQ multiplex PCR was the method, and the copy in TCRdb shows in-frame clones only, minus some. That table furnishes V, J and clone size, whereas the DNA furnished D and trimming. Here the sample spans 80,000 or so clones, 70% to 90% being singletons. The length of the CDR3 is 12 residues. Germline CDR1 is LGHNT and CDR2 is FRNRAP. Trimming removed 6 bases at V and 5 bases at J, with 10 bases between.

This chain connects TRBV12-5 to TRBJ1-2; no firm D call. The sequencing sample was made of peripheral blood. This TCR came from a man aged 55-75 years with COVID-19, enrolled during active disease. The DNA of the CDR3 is TGTGCTAGTGGGACATATAATTATGGCTACACCTTC. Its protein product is CASGTYNYGYTF.